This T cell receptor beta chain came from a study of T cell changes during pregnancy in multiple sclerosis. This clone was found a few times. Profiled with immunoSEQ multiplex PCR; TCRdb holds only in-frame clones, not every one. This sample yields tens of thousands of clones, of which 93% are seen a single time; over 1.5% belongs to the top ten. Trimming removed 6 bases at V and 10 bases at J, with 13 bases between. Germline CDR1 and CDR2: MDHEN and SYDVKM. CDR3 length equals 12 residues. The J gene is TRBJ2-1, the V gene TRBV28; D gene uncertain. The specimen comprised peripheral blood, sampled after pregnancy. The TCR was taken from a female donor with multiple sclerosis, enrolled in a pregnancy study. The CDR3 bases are TGTGCCAGCAGATCTGGAGTGCGGGAGCAGTTCTTC. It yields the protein CASRSGVREQFF.